The 27 T cell receptor beta chains presented below share a single source sample, sequenced in a study of T cell repertoires in cytomegalovirus infection. TCRdb itself ran the reads through MiXCR, one entry per CDR3 protein. The profile shows 150,000 to 200,000 distinct CDR3 sequences, approximately 15% of them singletons. The sample consisted of PBMCs. These receptor sequences come from a human donor in good health (CMV status not recorded). Some clones in this sample may be carry-over from other donors' samples.

V gene TRBV27 combines with J gene TRBJ1-5; D ambiguous. Germline V gene data show CDR1 as MNHEY and CDR2 as SMNVEV (reference sequence). This CDR3 has 12 amino acids. The germline V and J ends were trimmed by 8 bases and 7 bases, with 12 bases remaining between them. CDR3 sequence reads: CASGSSRQPQHF. In DNA, the CDR3 is TGTGCCAGCGGCTCAAGTAGGCAGCCCCAGCATTTT.

The V gene is TRBV6-2 or TRBV6-3, the J gene TRBJ2-1; tentative D call: TRBD2 (6 bases). Germline V gives CDR1 MNHEY, CDR2 SVGEGT. The V and J ends lost 0 bases and 7 bases respectively, with 13 bases between them. There are 15 residues in the CDR3. The chain's CDR3 is CASSYSMTGGNEQFF. The CDR3 bases are TGTGCCAGCAGTTACTCGATGACTGGGGGGAATGAGCAGTTCTTC.

This clonotype was counted at least ten times. CDR3 DNA: TGTGCCAGCACCCAACGATCGACTAGCGGGAACGAGCAGTACTTC. It translates to CASTQRSTSGNEQYF. This chain links TRBV5-6 with TRBJ2-7, with TRBD2 matching over 11 bases. Germline V gene lookup returns CDR1 SGHDT and CDR2 YYEEEE. V was pared by 6 bases and J by 5 bases, with 10 bases of the junction left unmatched. The CDR3 length is 15 residues. Drawing the rest from reference TRBV5-6 and TRBJ2-7, the complete variable domain is DAGVTQSPTHLIKTRGQQVTLRCSPKSGHDTVSWYQQALGQGPQFIFQYYEEEERQRGNFPDRFSGHQFPNYSSELNVNALLLGDSALYLCASTQRSTSGNEQYFGPGTRLTVT.

This clonotype came up a few times. The chain carries TRBV27 and TRBJ1-4, with D uncertain. This CDR3 is built from 15 residues. Germline CDR1 reads MNHEY; CDR2 reads SMNVEV (reference sequence). V lost 6 bases, J lost 3 bases, and 14 bases lay in between. The CDR3 region has the DNA TGTGCCAGCAGCCATTTCGGGAAGTCTAATGAAAAACTGTTTTTT. It is translated as CASSHFGKSNEKLFF. Full variable domain (outside the CDR3, taken from reference TRBV27 and TRBJ1-4): EAQVTQNPRYLITVTGKKLTVTCSQNMNHEYMSWYRQDPGLGLRQIYYSMNVEVTDKGDVPEGYKVSRKEKRNFPLILESPSPNQTSLYFCASSHFGKSNEKLFFGSGTQLSVL.

There are a few counts of this clonotype. The chain employs TRBV12-3 or TRBV12-4 and TRBJ2-3; 11 nucleotides agree with TRBD1. V dropped 2 bases and J dropped 4; count of bases not matched to a gene: 5. The length of the CDR3 is 16 residues. In DNA, the CDR3 is TGTGCCAGCAGTTTATGGGACAGGGGGAGCCCAGATACGCAGTATTTT. Amino acids: CASSLWDRGSPDTQYF.

V usage is TRBV5-1 and J usage is TRBJ2-7; D is possibly TRBD2 (6 bases). Germline lookup yields CDR1 SGHRS and CDR2 YFSETQ. With 4 bases removed from V and 5 bases from J, the gap between germline ends came to 16 bases. CDR3 length equals 14 residues. This CDR3 reads CASSLGTPSNEQYF. The CDR3 DNA is TGCGCCAGCAGCCTAGGGACTCCATCCAACGAGCAGTACTTC.

The V call is TRBV3-1, the J call TRBJ1-1; D is perhaps TRBD1 (6 bases). Deletions cut 0 bases from V and 7 bases from J, with 21 bases between. Germline values: CDR1 LGHDT, CDR2 YNNKEL (reference sequence). This CDR3 has 17 residues. CDR3 DNA: TGTGCCAGCAGCCAAGAACAGGGCGAGACTCCTTCGGGTGAAGCTTTCTTT. Amino acid sequence: CASSQEQGETPSGEAFF.

The chain is built from TRBV19 and TRBJ2-7; 9 bases fit TRBD1. This CDR3 has 14 amino acids. The germline gives CDR1 LNHDA, CDR2 SQIVND (reference sequence). With V trimmed by 7 bases and J by 6 bases, 10 bases remained unmatched. The CDR3: CASTSGTGSIEQYF. CDR3 DNA sequence: TGTGCCAGTACCTCCGGGACAGGGTCTATCGAGCAGTACTTC.

In nucleotides, the CDR3 is TGCAGCGTTGTGATAGGAGGCTACGAGCAGTACTTC. As protein: CSVVIGGYEQYF. The V call is TRBV29-1, the J call TRBJ2-7; a weak D match, TRBD2 (5 bases). The CDR3 length is 12 residues. Germline CDR1 reads SQVTM; CDR2 reads ANQGSEA. V shed 4 bases and J shed 3 bases, with 10 bases lying between them.

This clonotype was seen many times. The chain has TRBV5-5 and TRBJ1-1; TRBD1 matches at 7 bases. Germline lookup yields CDR1 SGHKS and CDR2 YYEKEE (reference sequence). Trimming removed 0 bases from V and 4 bases from J; junction bases left unmatched: 12. The CDR3 extends over 17 amino acids. The CDR3 DNA reads as TGTGCCAGCAGCTTGGGGGCCCAAAGGGGGCTGGTCACTGAAGCTTTCTTT. It yields the protein CASSLGAQRGLVTEAFF.

V is TRBV5-1 and J is TRBJ1-1, with 8 bases fitting TRBD1. With V trimmed by 3 bases and J by 6 bases, 7 bases remained unmatched. The CDR3 is 14 residues long. The germline V gene has CDR1 SGHRS and CDR2 YFSETQ. CDR3 region: CASSWSGGASEAFF. The CDR3 nucleotides read TGCGCCAGCAGCTGGTCAGGGGGCGCCTCTGAAGCTTTCTTT. Complete variable domain (other parts from reference TRBV5-1 and TRBJ1-1): KAGVTQTPRYLIKTRGQQVTLSCSPISGHRSVSWYQQTPGQGLQFLFEYFSETQRNKGNFPGRFSGRQFSNSRSEMNVSTLELGDSALYLCASSWSGGASEAFFGQGTRLTVV.

There are many counts of this clonotype. The gene calls are TRBV12-3 or TRBV12-4 and TRBJ2-1, with 7 bases aligning to TRBD1. V dropped 5 bases and J dropped 9; count of bases not matched to a gene: 4. There are 12 residues in the CDR3. CDR3 sequence reads: CASSRQGSEQFF. The CDR3 coding sequence is TGTGCCAGCAGTCGACAGGGAAGTGAGCAGTTCTTC.

The chain combines TRBV7-6 with TRBJ1-5; the D is unclear. The CDR3 runs 12 residues. Germline CDR1 and CDR2: SGHVS and FNYEAQ. Deletions cut 0 bases from V and 7 bases from J, with 4 bases between. CDR3 DNA sequence: TGTGCCAGCAGCTTAGCAGAACAGCCCCAGCATTTT. It yields the protein CASSLAEQPQHF.

There are a few counts of this clonotype. The rearrangement uses TRBV11-2 and TRBJ2-5; weak D call: TRBD2 (6 bases). Trimming left V 1 base short and J 1 base short, with 13 bases between. Per germline, CDR1 SGHAT and CDR2 FQNNGV. CDR3 length: 16 amino acids. CDR3 residues: CASSLGSRGTQETQYF. CDR3 DNA sequence: TGTGCCAGCAGCTTAGGATCGCGGGGTACCCAAGAGACCCAGTACTTC. Together with reference TRBV11-2 and TRBJ2-5, the CDR3 gives the full variable domain: EAGVAQSPRYKIIEKRQSVAFWCNPISGHATLYWYQQILGQGPKLLIQFQNNGVVDDSQLPKDRFSAERLKGVDSTLKIQPAKLEDSAVYLCASSLGSRGTQETQYFGPGTRLLVL.

This clonotype was observed at least ten times. The J gene is TRBJ2-7, the V gene TRBV7-6; D gene uncertain. The germline CDR1 and CDR2 sequences are SGHVS and FNYEAQ. The V gene lost 2 bases and the J gene lost 2 bases, with 7 bases spanning the gap. There are 13 residues in the CDR3. The chain's CDR3 is CASSLSLAYEQYF. The CDR3, as DNA: TGTGCCAGCAGCTTAAGCCTGGCCTACGAGCAGTACTTC.

This clonotype came up many times. This chain links TRBV6-1 with TRBJ2-6; D is uncertain. CDR1 MNHNS and CDR2 SASEGT come from the germline V gene. The CDR3 runs to 14 residues. Trimming took 5 bases from V and 0 from J, leaving 5 bases between them. The CDR3 DNA is TGTGCCAGCAGTCACATCTCTGGGGCCAACGTCCTGACTTTC. Its protein is CASSHISGANVLTF.

The chain uses TRBV19 and TRBJ1-6; 7 bases agree with TRBD1. The CDR3 spans 16 residues. The V and J ends lost 7 bases and 9 bases, in that order; junction bases with no gene match: 15. Germline CDR1 is LNHDA and CDR2 is SQIVND (reference sequence). CDR3 residues: CASTLRTGPPTSPLHF. The CDR3 DNA follows: TGTGCCAGTACCCTTCGGACAGGTCCTCCCACTTCACCCCTCCACTTT.

This clonotype showed up many times. Written as DNA, the CDR3 is TGTGCCAGCAGCGGACCAGCGAGCTCCTACGAGCAGTACTTC. It specifies CASSGPASSYEQYF. This rearrangement joins TRBV7-9 to TRBJ2-7; D gene unclear. Trimming stripped 5 bases from V and 0 bases from J, with 11 bases between. This CDR3 is built from 14 residues. Germline V CDR1 and CDR2: SEHNR, FQNEAQ (reference sequence).

This clonotype was seen repeatedly, ten times or more. The chain couples TRBV7-2 to TRBJ2-7; TRBD2 might be the D (6 bases). The CDR3 runs 15 residues. V was trimmed by 3 bases and J by 4 bases, leaving 16 bases between them. Germline-derived CDR1 and CDR2 are SGHTA and FQGNSA. CDR3: CASSFLGLSEYEQYF. The DNA for the CDR3 is TGTGCCAGCAGCTTTCTGGGACTCTCGGAATACGAGCAGTACTTC.

V usage is TRBV4-3 and J usage is TRBJ2-7; maybe TRBD2 (5 bases). Germline V CDR1 and CDR2: LGHNA, YSLEER. V was trimmed by 0 bases and J by 0 bases, leaving 18 bases between them. The CDR3 contains 18 residues. The CDR3 sequence is CASSQEGGTDKFSYEQYF. CDR3 DNA: TGCGCCAGCAGCCAAGAAGGAGGTACAGATAAGTTCTCCTACGAGCAGTACTTC.

The CDR3 here is CASSWDREFTEAFF. For the CDR3, the DNA is TGTGCCAGCAGCTGGGACAGGGAGTTCACTGAAGCTTTCTTT. V gene TRBV14 combines with J gene TRBJ1-1, with 9 bases lining up with TRBD1. The CDR3 is made up of 14 amino acids. V lost 5 bases, J lost 4 bases, and 5 bases stayed unmatched. Germline lookup yields CDR1 SGHDN and CDR2 FVKESK.

This clonotype was counted only a few times. The V and J genes are TRBV6-2 or TRBV6-3 and TRBJ1-4, with D possibly TRBD1 on 6 matching bases. This CDR3 has 16 amino acids. Germline V lookup: CDR1 MNHEY, CDR2 SVGEGT. The germline V and J ends were trimmed by 0 bases and 5 bases, with 13 bases remaining between them. CDR3 DNA sequence: TGTGCCAGCAGTTACTCGACGGACAGAGTGAATGAAAAACTGTTTTTT. Protein sequence: CASSYSTDRVNEKLFF.

This chain links TRBV7-2 with TRBJ1-5; TRBD1 matches 11 bases. This CDR3 region has 17 residues. Per germline, CDR1 SGHTA and CDR2 FQGNSA. The V gene end was trimmed by 2 bases and the J gene end by 1 base; junction bases not matched to a gene: 4. CDR3 sequence: CASSLRTGGFSNQPQHF. The CDR3 bases are TGTGCCAGCAGCTTACGGACAGGGGGCTTCAGCAATCAGCCCCAGCATTTT.

This clonotype showed up many times. The chain employs TRBV6-6 and TRBJ2-1, with D possibly matching TRBD1 (6 bases). V lost 6 bases to trimming and J lost 2 bases, with 17 bases between them. CDR1 is MNHNY and CDR2 is SVGAGI in the germline V gene (reference sequence). The CDR3 covers 16 residues. The CDR3 loop is CASRSTGFIAYNEQFF. The CDR3 region has the DNA TGTGCCAGCAGATCAACAGGGTTCATCGCCTACAATGAGCAGTTCTTC.

This clonotype was found many times. The chain uses TRBV7-3 and TRBJ2-7; 7 positions match TRBD2. This CDR3 has 14 amino acids. Germline V gene lookup returns CDR1 SGHTA and CDR2 FQGTGA. V dropped 4 bases and J dropped 1; count of bases not matched to a gene: 4. The CDR3 loop is CASSSRTSSYEQYF. The DNA for the CDR3 is TGTGCCAGCAGCTCCAGGACTAGTTCCTACGAGCAGTACTTC.

V is TRBV28 and J is TRBJ1-4, with D possibly TRBD1 on 6 matching bases. Germline-derived CDR1 and CDR2 are MDHEN and SYDVKM. Trimming shortened V by 8 bases and J by 6 bases, and 16 bases separated the two germline ends. The CDR3 sequence is 14 residues long. CDR3 sequence (DNA): TGTGCCAGCTCCCCACCAGGGGAGGATGAAAAACTGTTTTTT. Translated: CASSPPGEDEKLFF.

The chain recombines TRBV6-5 with TRBJ1-5; no definite D call. V lost 6 bases to trimming and J lost 9 bases, with 15 bases between them. Germline V gene data show CDR1 as MNHEY and CDR2 as SVGAGI. The CDR3 loop spans 13 amino acids. CDR3 nucleotide sequence: TGTGCCAGCAGCGCCCAGGCCCCCGGGCCCCAGCATTTT. The encoded protein is CASSAQAPGPQHF.